This T cell receptor (beta chain) originates from a study of T cell responses to AZD1222 COVID-19 vaccine. Study findings and constraints: A reported finding is that nearly half of spike-specific TCRs target unmutated variant regions. Spike-specific TCR breadth and depth grew following two AZD1222 doses. Researchers report vaccine-associated CD4 TCRs spanning spike, with dominance at 160-218 and 743-854.

Comments on this clone: Its antigen remains unidentified.

Profiling relied on immunoSEQ multiplex PCR, and the TCRdb table lists in-frame clones only, not all of them. Of 120,000 or so clones in the sample, more than 85% are singletons; the top ten hold roughly 3.1%. This CDR3 comprises 14 residues. With 3 bases removed from V and 5 bases from J, the gap between germline ends came to 11 bases. CDR1 and CDR2 from the germline V gene are SNHLY and FYNNEI. The input for sequencing was peripheral blood, taken 28 days after the second AZD1222 dose. The chain carries TRBV2 and TRBJ1-5; perhaps TRBD1 as D (6 bases). This receptor was taken from an adult who received the AZD1222 COVID-19 vaccine. The DNA for the CDR3 is TGTGCCAGCAGTGACCCGGGGGCGGATCAGCCCCAGCATTTT. Translating it yields CASSDPGADQPQHF. Drawing the rest from reference TRBV2 and TRBJ1-5, the complete variable domain is EPEVTQTPSHQVTQMGQEVILRCVPISNHLYFYWYRQILGQKVEFLVSFYNNEISEKSEIFDDQFSVERPDGSNFTLKIRSTKLEDSAMYFCASSDPGADQPQHFGDGTRLSIL.